These T cell receptor beta chains were read from a single sample in a study of OX40 agonist ivuxolimab in advanced cancers. Only in-frame clones appear in the TCRdb table, and some are missing; sequencing was by immunoSEQ multiplex PCR. The sample records about 93,000 clones, roughly nine tenths being singletons. The sample in question was CD4+ or CD8+ T cells sorted from blood, obtained in a trial of the OX40 agonist ivuxolimab. The receptor source for this set is an adult with an advanced solid tumor such as melanoma, head and neck, liver or kidney cancer. The CDR3 runs from the conserved cysteine through the conserved F or W. The order of the fields is D gene, V gene, clone size, J gene, CDR3 protein, CDR3 DNA. The D gene is left open where the match is weak. Clone size is stated in some rows and not others, as once, few, many or a class when expanded.

d_gene: TRBD2; v_gene: TRBV18; abundance: .; j_gene: TRBJ2-3; CDR3aa: CASSPPGGRATDTQYF; CDR3nt: TGTGCCAGCTCACCACCGGGTGGGAGGGCCACAGATACGCAGTATTTT
d_gene: .; v_gene: TRBV6-5; abundance: .; j_gene: TRBJ2-7; CDR3aa: CASSSISYEQYF; CDR3nt: TGTGCCAGCAGTTCTATTTCCTACGAGCAGTACTTC
d_gene: .; v_gene: TRBV5-5; abundance: .; j_gene: TRBJ1-6; CDR3aa: CASSRSLYNSPLHF; CDR3nt: TGTGCCAGCAGCCGGTCGCTGTATAATTCACCCCTCCACTTT
d_gene: .; v_gene: TRBV7-9; abundance: .; j_gene: TRBJ2-5; CDR3aa: CASSSGEGSQETQYF; CDR3nt: TGTGCCAGCAGCTCTGGGGAAGGGAGCCAAGAGACCCAGTACTTC
d_gene: TRBD1; v_gene: TRBV11-3; abundance: .; j_gene: TRBJ2-3; CDR3aa: CASNPRQGAIGTDTQYF; CDR3nt: TGTGCCAGCAACCCCCGACAGGGGGCAATTGGCACAGATACGCAGTATTTT
d_gene: .; v_gene: TRBV11-3; abundance: .; j_gene: TRBJ1-1; CDR3aa: CASSKAALGDTEAFF; CDR3nt: TGTGCCAGCAGCAAAGCGGCCCTCGGGGACACTGAAGCTTTCTTT
d_gene: .; v_gene: TRBV4-2; abundance: once; j_gene: TRBJ1-3; CDR3aa: CASSLLTGLSGNTIYF; CDR3nt: TGTGCCAGCAGCCTTTTAACAGGGCTTTCTGGAAACACCATATATTTT
d_gene: .; v_gene: TRBV30; abundance: .; j_gene: TRBJ1-4; CDR3aa: CAWSYEGPTNEKLFF; CDR3nt: TGTGCCTGGAGTTATGAAGGTCCAACTAATGAAAAACTGTTTTTT
d_gene: TRBD2; v_gene: TRBV11-2; abundance: .; j_gene: TRBJ2-3; CDR3aa: CASSLFVTSGRARGDTQYF; CDR3nt: TGTGCCAGCAGCTTATTTGTCACTAGCGGGAGGGCCCGGGGAGATACGCAGTATTTT
d_gene: TRBD1; v_gene: TRBV13; abundance: .; j_gene: TRBJ1-2; CDR3aa: CASSSPGQLQQFYGYTF; CDR3nt: TGTGCCAGCAGCTCCCCGGGACAGCTCCAGCAATTCTATGGCTACACCTTC
d_gene: .; v_gene: TRBV7-3; abundance: .; j_gene: TRBJ1-1; CDR3aa: CASSLEVSQMTEAFF; CDR3nt: TGTGCCAGCAGCTTAGAAGTATCTCAGATGACTGAAGCTTTCTTT
d_gene: TRBD1; v_gene: TRBV18; abundance: .; j_gene: TRBJ2-7; CDR3aa: CASSPRQGTLYEQYF; CDR3nt: TGTGCCAGCTCTCCTCGACAGGGGACCCTATACGAGCAGTACTTC
d_gene: .; v_gene: TRBV6-6; abundance: .; j_gene: TRBJ2-5; CDR3aa: CASDTPPSTQYF; CDR3nt: TGTGCCAGCGATACTCCTCCATCGACCCAGTACTTC
d_gene: .; v_gene: TRBV27; abundance: .; j_gene: TRBJ2-5; CDR3aa: CASSTSVGEYQETQYF; CDR3nt: TGTGCCAGCAGTACCTCCGTAGGAGAGTACCAAGAGACCCAGTACTTC
d_gene: .; v_gene: TRBV9; abundance: .; j_gene: TRBJ1-2; CDR3aa: CASSTWPNYGYTF; CDR3nt: TGTGCCAGCAGTACCTGGCCAAACTATGGCTACACCTTC
d_gene: .; v_gene: TRBV6-1; abundance: .; j_gene: TRBJ1-4; CDR3aa: CASSSTATNEKLFF; CDR3nt: TGTGCCAGCAGTTCCACTGCAACTAATGAAAAACTGTTTTTT
d_gene: .; v_gene: TRBV10-1; abundance: few; j_gene: TRBJ1-1; CDR3aa: CASSGDGAEAFF; CDR3nt: TGCGCCAGCAGTGGGGACGGGGCTGAAGCTTTCTTT
d_gene: .; v_gene: TRBV27; abundance: .; j_gene: TRBJ1-2; CDR3aa: CASPEGRTIYGYTF; CDR3nt: TGTGCCAGCCCGGAGGGCAGGACGATCTATGGCTACACCTTC
d_gene: TRBD1; v_gene: TRBV18; abundance: once; j_gene: TRBJ2-1; CDR3aa: CASSRGQGYNEQFF; CDR3nt: TGTGCCAGCTCACGGGGACAGGGATACAATGAGCAGTTCTTC
d_gene: TRBD1; v_gene: TRBV7-9; abundance: .; j_gene: TRBJ2-3; CDR3aa: CASSPGQSTDTQYF; CDR3nt: TGTGCCAGCAGCCCGGGACAGAGCACAGATACGCAGTATTTT
d_gene: .; v_gene: TRBV6-5; abundance: .; j_gene: TRBJ1-2; CDR3aa: CASLGPRAPNYGYTF; CDR3nt: TGTGCCAGCTTAGGACCGAGGGCGCCTAACTATGGCTACACCTTC
d_gene: TRBD1; v_gene: TRBV7-6; abundance: .; j_gene: TRBJ2-3; CDR3aa: CASSLNRDRGGDTQYF; CDR3nt: TGTGCCAGCAGCCTTAACCGGGACAGGGGGGGAGATACGCAGTATTTT
d_gene: .; v_gene: TRBV4-1; abundance: few; j_gene: TRBJ1-4; CDR3aa: CASSQNRVTNEKLFF; CDR3nt: TGCGCCAGCAGCCAAAACAGGGTAACTAATGAAAAACTGTTTTTT
d_gene: .; v_gene: TRBV11-2; abundance: .; j_gene: TRBJ2-7; CDR3aa: CASSPLYEQYF; CDR3nt: TGTGCCAGCAGCCCTCTTTACGAGCAGTACTTC
d_gene: .; v_gene: TRBV30; abundance: .; j_gene: TRBJ1-2; CDR3aa: CAWRESGQPYGYTF; CDR3nt: TGTGCCTGGAGAGAGAGCGGACAACCCTATGGCTACACCTTC
d_gene: .; v_gene: TRBV6-5; abundance: .; j_gene: TRBJ1-5; CDR3aa: CASSYSFSRDQPQHF; CDR3nt: TGTGCCAGCAGTTACTCATTCAGCAGAGATCAGCCCCAGCATTTT
d_gene: TRBD2; v_gene: TRBV2; abundance: .; j_gene: TRBJ2-2; CDR3aa: CASTPGLATGELFF; CDR3nt: TGTGCCAGCACTCCGGGACTAGCGACCGGGGAGCTGTTTTTT
d_gene: TRBD2; v_gene: TRBV6-5; abundance: .; j_gene: TRBJ2-1; CDR3aa: CASRTLAGGLNEQFF; CDR3nt: TGTGCCAGCAGGACCCTAGCGGGAGGGTTGAATGAGCAGTTCTTC
d_gene: .; v_gene: TRBV5-4; abundance: .; j_gene: TRBJ2-7; CDR3aa: CASSWGTASSYEQYF; CDR3nt: TGTGCCAGCAGTTGGGGGACGGCGAGCTCCTACGAGCAGTACTTC
d_gene: TRBD1; v_gene: TRBV4-1; abundance: .; j_gene: TRBJ2-1; CDR3aa: CASSPGTGGTYNEQFF; CDR3nt: TGCGCCAGCAGCCCGGGGACAGGGGGTACTTACAATGAGCAGTTCTTC
d_gene: TRBD2; v_gene: TRBV10-3; abundance: .; j_gene: TRBJ2-1; CDR3aa: CAISESVGGRVSYNEQFF; CDR3nt: TGTGCCATCAGTGAGTCGGTGGGCGGGAGGGTTTCCTACAATGAGCAGTTCTTC
d_gene: TRBD2; v_gene: TRBV6-4; abundance: .; j_gene: TRBJ2-7; CDR3aa: CASSVGLAGGPSEQYF; CDR3nt: TGTGCCAGCAGCGTGGGACTAGCGGGAGGGCCGTCCGAGCAGTACTTC
d_gene: .; v_gene: TRBV11-3; abundance: .; j_gene: TRBJ2-1; CDR3aa: CASSSTSFAEQFF; CDR3nt: TGTGCCAGCAGCTCCACTAGCTTCGCTGAGCAGTTCTTC
d_gene: .; v_gene: TRBV6-1; abundance: .; j_gene: TRBJ2-2; CDR3aa: CASSPLGGAGELFF; CDR3nt: TGTGCCAGCAGTCCTCTAGGTGGGGCCGGGGAGCTGTTTTTT
d_gene: TRBD1; v_gene: TRBV5-6; abundance: .; j_gene: TRBJ1-1; CDR3aa: CASSQGVVAEAFF; CDR3nt: TGTGCCAGCAGCCAGGGGGTAGTGGCTGAAGCTTTCTTT
d_gene: .; v_gene: TRBV5-4; abundance: few; j_gene: TRBJ2-1; CDR3aa: CASSLEANTLYNEQFF; CDR3nt: TGTGCCAGCAGCTTGGAAGCTAATACCCTATACAATGAGCAGTTCTTC
d_gene: .; v_gene: TRBV11-3; abundance: .; j_gene: TRBJ2-5; CDR3aa: CASSLASSRNQYF; CDR3nt: TGTGCCAGCAGCTTAGCGTCTAGCCGGAATCAGTACTTC
d_gene: .; v_gene: TRBV19; abundance: .; j_gene: TRBJ2-3; CDR3aa: CASSSRGGGAPADTQYF; CDR3nt: TGTGCCAGTAGCTCTAGGGGAGGGGGGGCCCCCGCAGATACGCAGTATTTT
d_gene: .; v_gene: TRBV14; abundance: .; j_gene: TRBJ2-2; CDR3aa: CASSQDRGWAGELFF; CDR3nt: TGTGCCAGCAGCCAAGATAGAGGATGGGCCGGGGAGCTGTTTTTT